The present T cell receptor beta chain was sequenced within a study of T cell changes during pregnancy in multiple sclerosis. Here immunoSEQ multiplex PCR was the method, and the copy in TCRdb shows in-frame clones only, minus some. The sample includes roughly 40,000 clones, more than 90% seen only once; the top ten take approximately 2%. V lost 2 bases, J lost 7 bases, and 17 bases lay in between. The germline CDR1 and CDR2 sequences are SGHAT and FQNNGV. The CDR3 extends over 16 amino acids. This chain uses TRBV11-2 with TRBJ1-4, with TRBD1 as a possible D gene (6 bases). Sequences were derived from CD4+ T cells from peripheral blood mononuclear cells, sampled after pregnancy. The TCR originated in a female donor in good health, enrolled as a control in a pregnancy study. DNA of the CDR3: TGTGCCAGCAGCTTAAAACGCGGGGGGACACTTGAAAAACTGTTTTTT. Translating gives CASSLKRGGTLEKLFF.